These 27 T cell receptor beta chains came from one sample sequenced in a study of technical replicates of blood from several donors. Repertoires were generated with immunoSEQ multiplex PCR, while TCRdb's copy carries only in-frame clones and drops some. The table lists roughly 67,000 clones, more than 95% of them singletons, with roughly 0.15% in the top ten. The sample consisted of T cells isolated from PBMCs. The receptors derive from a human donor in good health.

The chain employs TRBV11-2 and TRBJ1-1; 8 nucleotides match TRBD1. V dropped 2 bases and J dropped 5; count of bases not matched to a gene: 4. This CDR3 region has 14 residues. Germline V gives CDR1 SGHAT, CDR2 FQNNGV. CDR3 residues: CASSLTGGRTEAFF. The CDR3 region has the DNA TGTGCCAGCAGCTTAACAGGGGGAAGGACTGAAGCTTTCTTT.

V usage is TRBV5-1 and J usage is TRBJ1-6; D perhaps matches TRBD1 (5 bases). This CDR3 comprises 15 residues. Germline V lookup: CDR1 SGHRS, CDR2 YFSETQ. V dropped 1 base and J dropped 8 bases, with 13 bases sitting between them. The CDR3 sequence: CASSLQGRRDSPLHF. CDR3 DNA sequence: TGCGCCAGCAGCTTGCAGGGAAGGAGGGATTCACCCCTCCACTTT.

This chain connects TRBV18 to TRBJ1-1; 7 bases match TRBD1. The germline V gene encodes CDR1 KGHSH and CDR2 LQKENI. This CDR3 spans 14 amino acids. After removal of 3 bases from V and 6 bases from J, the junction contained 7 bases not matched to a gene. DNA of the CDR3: TGTGCCAGCTCACCGTACGACAGGGAGGCTGAAGCTTTCTTT. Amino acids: CASSPYDREAEAFF.

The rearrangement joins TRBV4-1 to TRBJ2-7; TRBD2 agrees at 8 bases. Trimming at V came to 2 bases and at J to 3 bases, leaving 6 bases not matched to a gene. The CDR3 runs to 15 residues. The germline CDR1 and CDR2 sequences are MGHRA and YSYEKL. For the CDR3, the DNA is TGCGCCAGCAGCCAAAGGGTACTAGCGGACTACGAGCAGTACTTC. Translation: CASSQRVLADYEQYF.

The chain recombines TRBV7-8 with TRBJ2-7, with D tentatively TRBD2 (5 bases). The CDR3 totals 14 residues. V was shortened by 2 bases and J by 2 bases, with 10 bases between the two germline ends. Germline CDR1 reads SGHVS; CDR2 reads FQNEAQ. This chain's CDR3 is CASSLSGFAYEQYF. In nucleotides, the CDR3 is TGTGCCAGCAGCTTAAGCGGTTTCGCCTACGAGCAGTACTTC. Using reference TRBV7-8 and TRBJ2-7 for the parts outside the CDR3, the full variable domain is GAGVSQSPRYKVAKRGQDVALRCDPISGHVSLFWYQQALGQGPEFLTYFQNEAQLDKSGLPSDRFFAERPEGSVSTLKIQRTQQEDSAVYLCASSLSGFAYEQYFGPGTRLTVT.

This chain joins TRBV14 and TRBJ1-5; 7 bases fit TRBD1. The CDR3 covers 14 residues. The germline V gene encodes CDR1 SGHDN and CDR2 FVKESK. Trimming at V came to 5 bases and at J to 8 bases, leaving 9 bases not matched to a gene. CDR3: CASSADRGTEPQHF. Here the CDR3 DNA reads TGTGCCAGCAGCGCAGATAGGGGGACAGAGCCCCAGCATTTT.

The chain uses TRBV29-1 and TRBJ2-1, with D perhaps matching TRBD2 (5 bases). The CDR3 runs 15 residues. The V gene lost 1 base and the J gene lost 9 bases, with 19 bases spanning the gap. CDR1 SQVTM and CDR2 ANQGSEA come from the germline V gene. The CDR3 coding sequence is TGCAGCGTTGAAGGGGGTAACTCCGGGGATGGTGAGCAGTTCTTC. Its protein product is CSVEGGNSGDGEQFF.

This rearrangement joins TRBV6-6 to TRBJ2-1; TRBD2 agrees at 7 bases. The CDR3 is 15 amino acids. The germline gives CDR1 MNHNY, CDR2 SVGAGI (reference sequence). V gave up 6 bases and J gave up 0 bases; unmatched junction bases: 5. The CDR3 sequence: CASSDWGGSYNEQFF. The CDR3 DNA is TGTGCCAGCAGCGACTGGGGGGGCTCCTACAATGAGCAGTTCTTC.

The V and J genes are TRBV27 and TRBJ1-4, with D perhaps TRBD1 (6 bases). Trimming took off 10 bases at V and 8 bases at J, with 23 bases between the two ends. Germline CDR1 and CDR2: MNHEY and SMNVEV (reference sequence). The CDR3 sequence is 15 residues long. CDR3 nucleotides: TGTGCCACCTCAGTTATAACAGGGATGAACGAAAAACTGTTTTTT. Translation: CATSVITGMNEKLFF. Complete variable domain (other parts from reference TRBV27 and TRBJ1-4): EAQVTQNPRYLITVTGKKLTVTCSQNMNHEYMSWYRQDPGLGLRQIYYSMNVEVTDKGDVPEGYKVSRKEKRNFPLILESPSPNQTSLYFCATSVITGMNEKLFFGSGTQLSVL.

Here the CDR3 reads CASSYTGTEAFF. The CDR3 DNA follows: TGTGCCAGCAGCTACACAGGGACTGAAGCTTTCTTT. The J gene is TRBJ1-1, the V gene TRBV5-4, with TRBD1 as a possible D gene (6 bases). CDR1 SGHNT and CDR2 YYREEE come from the germline V gene (reference sequence). The V end was cut by 3 bases, the J end by 5 bases, with 8 bases between. The CDR3 length is 12 residues.

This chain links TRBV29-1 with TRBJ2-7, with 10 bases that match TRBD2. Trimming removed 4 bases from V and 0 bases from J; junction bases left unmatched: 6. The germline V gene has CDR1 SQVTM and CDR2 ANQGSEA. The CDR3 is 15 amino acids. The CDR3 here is CSVVRLAGLSYEQYF. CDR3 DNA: TGCAGCGTTGTCCGACTAGCGGGCCTCTCCTACGAGCAGTACTTC.

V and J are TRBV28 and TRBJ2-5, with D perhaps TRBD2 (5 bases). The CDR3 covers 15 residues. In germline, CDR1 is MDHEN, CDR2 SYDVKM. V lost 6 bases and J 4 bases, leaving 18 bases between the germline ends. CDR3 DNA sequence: TGTGCCAGCAGCCACCCTCGGACGGGAACAGAGACCCAGTACTTC. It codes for CASSHPRTGTETQYF.

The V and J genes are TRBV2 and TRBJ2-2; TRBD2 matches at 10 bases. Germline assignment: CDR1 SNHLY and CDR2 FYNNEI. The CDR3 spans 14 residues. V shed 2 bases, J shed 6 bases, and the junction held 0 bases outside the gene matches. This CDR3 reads CASSELAGAGELFF. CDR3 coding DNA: TGTGCCAGCAGTGAACTAGCGGGGGCCGGGGAGCTGTTTTTT.

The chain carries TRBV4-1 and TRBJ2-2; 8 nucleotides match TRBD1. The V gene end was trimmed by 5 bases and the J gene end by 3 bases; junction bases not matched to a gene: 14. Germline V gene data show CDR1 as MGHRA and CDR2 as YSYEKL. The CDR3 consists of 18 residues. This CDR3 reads CASSIDRGGVSDTGELFF. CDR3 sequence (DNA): TGCGCCAGCAGCATCGACAGGGGTGGCGTTTCGGACACCGGGGAGCTGTTTTTT.

DNA of the CDR3: TGTGCCAGCAGTAGTCAGACCGCTAGATATTCACCCCTCCACTTT. Protein: CASSSQTARYSPLHF. J is TRBJ1-6 and V is TRBV6-5, with no clear D. V was trimmed by 5 bases and J by 8 bases, leaving 16 bases between them. Germline V gene lookup returns CDR1 MNHEY and CDR2 SVGAGI. The CDR3 loop spans 15 amino acids.

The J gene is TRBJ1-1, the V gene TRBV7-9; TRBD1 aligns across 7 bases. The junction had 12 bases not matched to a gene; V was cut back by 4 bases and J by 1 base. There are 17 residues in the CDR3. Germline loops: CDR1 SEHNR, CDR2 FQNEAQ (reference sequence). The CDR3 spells CASSSYPPGQPNTEAFF. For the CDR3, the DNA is TGTGCCAGCAGCTCGTACCCCCCGGGACAGCCGAACACTGAAGCTTTCTTT.

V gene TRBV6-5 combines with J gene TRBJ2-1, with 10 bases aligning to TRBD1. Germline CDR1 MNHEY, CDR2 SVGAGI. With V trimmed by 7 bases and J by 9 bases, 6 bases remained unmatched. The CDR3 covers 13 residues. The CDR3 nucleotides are TGTGCCAGCACCCCCGGGACAGGGGCTGAGCAGTTCTTC. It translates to CASTPGTGAEQFF.

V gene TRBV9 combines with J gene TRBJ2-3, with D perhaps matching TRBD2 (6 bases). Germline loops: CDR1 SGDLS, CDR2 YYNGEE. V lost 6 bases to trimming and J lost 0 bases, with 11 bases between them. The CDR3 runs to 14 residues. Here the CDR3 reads CASTGRTSTDTQYF. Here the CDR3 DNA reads TGTGCCAGCACTGGGAGGACTAGCACAGATACGCAGTATTTT. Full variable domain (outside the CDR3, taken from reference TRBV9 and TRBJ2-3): DSGVTQTPKHLITATGQRVTLRCSPRSGDLSVYWYQQSLDQGLQFLIQYYNGEERAKGNILERFSAQQFPDLHSELNLSSLELGDSALYFCASTGRTSTDTQYFGPGTRLTVL.

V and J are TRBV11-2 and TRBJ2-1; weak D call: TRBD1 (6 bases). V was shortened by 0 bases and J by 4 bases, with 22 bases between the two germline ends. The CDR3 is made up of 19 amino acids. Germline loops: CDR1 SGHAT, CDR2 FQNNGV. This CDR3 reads CASSLDALQGAGMYNEQFF. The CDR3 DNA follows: TGTGCCAGCAGCTTAGATGCCCTACAGGGCGCCGGTATGTACAATGAGCAGTTCTTC.

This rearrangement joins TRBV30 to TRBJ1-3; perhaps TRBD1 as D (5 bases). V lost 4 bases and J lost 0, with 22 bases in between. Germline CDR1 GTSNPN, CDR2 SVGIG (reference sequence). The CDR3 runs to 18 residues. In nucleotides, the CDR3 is TGTGCCTGGACGGAATTCCCGGGGGGGACGATCTCTGGAAACACCATATATTTT. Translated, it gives CAWTEFPGGTISGNTIYF. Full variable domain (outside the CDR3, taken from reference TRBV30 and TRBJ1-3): SQTIHQWPATLVQPVGSPLSLECTVEGTSNPNLYWYRQAAGRGLQLLFYSVGIGQISSEVPQNLSASRPQDRQFILSSKKLLLSDSGFYLCAWTEFPGGTISGNTIYFGEGSWLTVV.

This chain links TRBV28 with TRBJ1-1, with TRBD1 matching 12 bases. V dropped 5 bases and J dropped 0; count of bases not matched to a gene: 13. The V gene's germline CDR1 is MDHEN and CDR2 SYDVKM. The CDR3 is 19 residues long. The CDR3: CASSHTTGTGGDVNTEAFF. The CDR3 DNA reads TGTGCCAGCAGTCACACAACCGGGACAGGGGGCGACGTGAACACTGAAGCTTTCTTT.

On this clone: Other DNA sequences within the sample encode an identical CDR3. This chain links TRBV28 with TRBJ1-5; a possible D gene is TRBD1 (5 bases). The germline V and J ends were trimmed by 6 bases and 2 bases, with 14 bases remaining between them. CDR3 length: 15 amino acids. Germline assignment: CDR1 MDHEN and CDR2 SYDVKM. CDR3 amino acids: CASSPIRGGNQPQHF. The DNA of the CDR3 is TGTGCCAGCAGCCCTATTAGGGGTGGCAATCAGCCCCAGCATTTT.

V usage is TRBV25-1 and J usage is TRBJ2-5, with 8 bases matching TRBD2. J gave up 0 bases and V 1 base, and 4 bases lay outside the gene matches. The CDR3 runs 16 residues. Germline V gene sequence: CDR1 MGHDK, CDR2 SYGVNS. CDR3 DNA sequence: TGTGCCAGCAGTGAATTACCAGCGGGAGACCAAGAGACCCAGTACTTC. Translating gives CASSELPAGDQETQYF.

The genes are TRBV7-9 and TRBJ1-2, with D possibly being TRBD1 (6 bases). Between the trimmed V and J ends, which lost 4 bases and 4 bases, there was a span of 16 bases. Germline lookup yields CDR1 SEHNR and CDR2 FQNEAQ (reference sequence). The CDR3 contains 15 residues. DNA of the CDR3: TGTGCCAGCAGCTCCAGGGGCAGGTCCTTCTATGGCTACACCTTC. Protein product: CASSSRGRSFYGYTF.

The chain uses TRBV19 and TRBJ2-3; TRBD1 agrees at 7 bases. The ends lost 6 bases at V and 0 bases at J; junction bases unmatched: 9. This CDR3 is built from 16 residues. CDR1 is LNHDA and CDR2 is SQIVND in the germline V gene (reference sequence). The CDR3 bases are TGTGCCAGTAGATCGCCGGGACAGTCTAGCACAGATACGCAGTATTTT. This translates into CASRSPGQSSTDTQYF.

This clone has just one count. CDR3 residues: CASSPPGQGWTGELFF. For the CDR3, the DNA is TGCGCCAGCAGCCCCCCGGGACAGGGGTGGACCGGGGAGCTGTTTTTT. The chain links TRBV5-1 to TRBJ2-2, with TRBD1 matching over 10 bases. CDR3 length: 16 amino acids. V shed 4 bases and J 5 bases; nucleotides not matched to a gene: 8. Germline V gene lookup returns CDR1 SGHRS and CDR2 YFSETQ.

The CDR3 region has the DNA TGTGCCAGTAGTATGGAGGGGAATTCACCCCTCCACTTT. It codes for CASSMEGNSPLHF. The V and J genes are TRBV19 and TRBJ1-6; tentatively, D is TRBD1 (5 bases). Per the germline V gene, CDR1 is LNHDA and CDR2 is SQIVND (reference sequence). V was pared by 3 bases and J by 7 bases, with 7 bases between. The CDR3 consists of 13 residues.